This T cell receptor beta chain was obtained from a study of blood T cells in healthy people across ages. The use of a sample-barcoded 5' primer and a J-beta primer mix characterized a second PCR of roughly 6 to 11 cycles. TCRdb reanalysed the 5' RACE reads using MiXCR and keeps one entry per CDR3 protein. The sample contains roughly 700,000 distinct CDR3 sequences, around 32% of which appear only once. This clonotype was detected many times. Trimming removed 0 bases at V and 6 bases at J, with 30 bases between. Germline assignment: CDR1 LGHNA and CDR2 YSLEER. The CDR3 extends over 21 amino acids. The chain recombines TRBV4-3 with TRBJ2-1; a weak D match, TRBD2 (6 bases). Sequencing was carried out using blood. The TCR sequence derives from a woman over 75 in good health. This CDR3 reads CASSQDSPHHIIAVGGNEQFF. The CDR3 region has the DNA TGCGCCAGCAGCCAAGATTCGCCACACCATATCATAGCGGTCGGAGGCAATGAGCAGTTCTTC.